This TCR beta chain was sequenced for a study of blood T cell repertoires in COVID-19. Participants came from some 23 US areas, aged about 18 to 100 years. The repertoire was sequenced with immunoSEQ multiplex PCR; TCRdb's copy has only in-frame clones and lacks some. Of around 170,000 clones in the sample, approximately 80% were seen once. The CDR3 is 16 residues long. In its sample, this clone was seen a few times. The chain combines TRBV1 with TRBJ2-1; the table's D call, TRBD1, has no DNA check behind it. TRBV1 is assigned pseudogene status. The specimen was PBMCs or T cells enriched from blood (not recorded which). This TCR derives from a man aged 50-60 years who had recovered from COVID-19. DNA for the CDR3: TGCACCAGCAGCCAAGAAAGGACAGGGGGCTTCAATGAGCAGTTCTTC. It specifies CTSSQERTGGFNEQFF.